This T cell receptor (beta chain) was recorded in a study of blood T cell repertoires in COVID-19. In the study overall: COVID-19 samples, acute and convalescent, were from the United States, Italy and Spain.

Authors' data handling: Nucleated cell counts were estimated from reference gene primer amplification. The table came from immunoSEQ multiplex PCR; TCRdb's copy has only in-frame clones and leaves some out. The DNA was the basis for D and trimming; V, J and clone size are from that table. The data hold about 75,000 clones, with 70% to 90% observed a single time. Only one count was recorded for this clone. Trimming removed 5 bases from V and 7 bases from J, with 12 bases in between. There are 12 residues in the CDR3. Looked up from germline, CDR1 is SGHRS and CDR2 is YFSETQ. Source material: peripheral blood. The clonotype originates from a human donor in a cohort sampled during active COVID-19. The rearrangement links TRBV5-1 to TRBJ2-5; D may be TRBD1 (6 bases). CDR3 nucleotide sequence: TGCGCCAGCAGAGACCCCAGGGGGACCCAGTACTTC. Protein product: CASRDPRGTQYF. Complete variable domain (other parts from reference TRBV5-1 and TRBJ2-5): KAGVTQTPRYLIKTRGQQVTLSCSPISGHRSVSWYQQTPGQGLQFLFEYFSETQRNKGNFPGRFSGRQFSNSRSEMNVSTLELGDSALYLCASRDPRGTQYFGPGTRLLVL.